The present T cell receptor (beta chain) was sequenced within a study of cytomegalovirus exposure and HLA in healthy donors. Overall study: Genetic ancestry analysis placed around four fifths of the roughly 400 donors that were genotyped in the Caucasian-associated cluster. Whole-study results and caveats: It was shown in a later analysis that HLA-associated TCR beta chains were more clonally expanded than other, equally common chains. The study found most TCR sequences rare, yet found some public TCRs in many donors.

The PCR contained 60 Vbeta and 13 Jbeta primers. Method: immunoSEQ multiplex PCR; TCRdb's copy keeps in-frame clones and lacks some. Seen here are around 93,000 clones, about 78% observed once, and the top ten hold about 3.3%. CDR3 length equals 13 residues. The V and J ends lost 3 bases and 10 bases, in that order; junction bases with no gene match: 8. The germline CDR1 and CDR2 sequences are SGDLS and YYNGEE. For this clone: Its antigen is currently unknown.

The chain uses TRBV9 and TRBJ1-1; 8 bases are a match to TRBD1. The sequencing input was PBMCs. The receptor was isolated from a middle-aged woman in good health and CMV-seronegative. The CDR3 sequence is CASSARTGQVAFF. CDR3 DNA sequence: TGTGCCAGCAGCGCTCGGACAGGGCAAGTAGCTTTCTTT.